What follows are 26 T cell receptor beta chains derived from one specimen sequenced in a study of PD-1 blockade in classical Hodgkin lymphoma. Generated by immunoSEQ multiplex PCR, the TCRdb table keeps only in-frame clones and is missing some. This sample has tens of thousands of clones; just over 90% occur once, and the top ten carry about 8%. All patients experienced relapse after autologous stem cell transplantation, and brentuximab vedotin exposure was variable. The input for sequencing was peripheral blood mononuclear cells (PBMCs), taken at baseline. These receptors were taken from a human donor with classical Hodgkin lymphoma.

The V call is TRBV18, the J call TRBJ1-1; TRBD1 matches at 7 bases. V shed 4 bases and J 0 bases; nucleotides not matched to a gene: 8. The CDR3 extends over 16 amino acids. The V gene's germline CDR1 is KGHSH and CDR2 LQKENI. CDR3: CASSRGGTGMNTEAFF. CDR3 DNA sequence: TGTGCCAGCTCACGAGGGGGCACAGGGATGAACACTGAAGCTTTCTTT.

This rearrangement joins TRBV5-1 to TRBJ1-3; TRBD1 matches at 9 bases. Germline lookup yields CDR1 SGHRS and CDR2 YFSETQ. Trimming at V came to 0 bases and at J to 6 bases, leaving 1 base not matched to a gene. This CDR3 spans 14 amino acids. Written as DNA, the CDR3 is TGCGCCAGCAGCTTGGGGACAGGGGAAAACACCATATATTTT. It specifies CASSLGTGENTIYF.

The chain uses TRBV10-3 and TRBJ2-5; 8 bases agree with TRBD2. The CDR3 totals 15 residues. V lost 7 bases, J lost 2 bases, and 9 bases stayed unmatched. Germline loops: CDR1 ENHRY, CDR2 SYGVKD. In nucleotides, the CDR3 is TGTGCCATCACCCACCATCCTAGCGGGCAAGAGACCCAGTACTTC. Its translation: CAITHHPSGQETQYF.

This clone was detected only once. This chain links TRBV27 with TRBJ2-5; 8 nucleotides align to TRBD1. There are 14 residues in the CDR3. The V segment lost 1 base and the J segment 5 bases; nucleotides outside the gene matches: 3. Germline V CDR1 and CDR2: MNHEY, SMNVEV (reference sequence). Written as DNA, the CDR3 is TGTGCCAGCAGTTTATGGGCAGGGGGCGAGACCCAGTACTTC. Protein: CASSLWAGGETQYF.

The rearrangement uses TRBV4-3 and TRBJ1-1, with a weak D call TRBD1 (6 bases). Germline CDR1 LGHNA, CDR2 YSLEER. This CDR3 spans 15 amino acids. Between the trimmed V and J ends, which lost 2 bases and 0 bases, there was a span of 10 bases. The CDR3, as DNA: TGCGCCAGCAGCCAATTCGGACAGTTGAACACTGAAGCTTTCTTT. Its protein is CASSQFGQLNTEAFF.

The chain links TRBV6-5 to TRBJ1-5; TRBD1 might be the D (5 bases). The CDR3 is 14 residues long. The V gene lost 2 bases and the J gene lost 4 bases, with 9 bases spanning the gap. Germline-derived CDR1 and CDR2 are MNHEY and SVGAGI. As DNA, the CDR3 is TGTGCCAGCAGTTACAGACAGCTAAATCAGCCCCAGCATTTT. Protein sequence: CASSYRQLNQPQHF.

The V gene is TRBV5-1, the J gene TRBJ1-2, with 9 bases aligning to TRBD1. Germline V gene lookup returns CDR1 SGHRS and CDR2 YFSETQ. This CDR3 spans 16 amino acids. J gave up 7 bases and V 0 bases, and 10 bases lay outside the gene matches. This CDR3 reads CASSLAGDRVPGGYTF. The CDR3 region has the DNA TGCGCCAGCAGCTTGGCCGGGGACAGGGTACCTGGTGGCTACACCTTC.

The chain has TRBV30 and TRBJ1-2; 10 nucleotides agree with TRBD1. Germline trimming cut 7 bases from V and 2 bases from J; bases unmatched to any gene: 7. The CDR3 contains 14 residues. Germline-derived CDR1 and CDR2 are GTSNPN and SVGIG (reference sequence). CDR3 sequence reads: CASRGGQGNYGYTF. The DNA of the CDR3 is TGTGCCTCCAGAGGGGGACAGGGGAACTATGGCTACACCTTC.

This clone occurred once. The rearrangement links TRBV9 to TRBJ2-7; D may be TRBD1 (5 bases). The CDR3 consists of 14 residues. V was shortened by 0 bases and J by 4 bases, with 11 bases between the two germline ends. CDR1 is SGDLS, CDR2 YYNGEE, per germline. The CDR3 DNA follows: TGTGCCAGCAGCGTAGGGCAGGGTGTTTACGAGCAGTACTTC. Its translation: CASSVGQGVYEQYF.

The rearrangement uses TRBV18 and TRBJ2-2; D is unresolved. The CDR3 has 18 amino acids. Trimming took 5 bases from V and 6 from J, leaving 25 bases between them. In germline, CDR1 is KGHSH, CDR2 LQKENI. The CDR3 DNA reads TGTGCCAGCTCAGAGGTGTCTCGACAAAGTTTTGGCGCCGGGGAGCTGTTTTTT. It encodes CASSEVSRQSFGAGELFF.

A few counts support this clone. The CDR3 DNA reads TGTGCCAGCAGTGAAGCTTTTGGGGGAGGGGATCAGCCCCAGCATTTT. Translated, it gives CASSEAFGGGDQPQHF. The V call is TRBV6-1, the J call TRBJ1-5; TRBD1 might be the D (5 bases). Trimming took 0 bases from V and 5 from J, leaving 14 bases between them. CDR3 size: 16 residues. From germline, CDR1 is MNHNS and CDR2 SASEGT.

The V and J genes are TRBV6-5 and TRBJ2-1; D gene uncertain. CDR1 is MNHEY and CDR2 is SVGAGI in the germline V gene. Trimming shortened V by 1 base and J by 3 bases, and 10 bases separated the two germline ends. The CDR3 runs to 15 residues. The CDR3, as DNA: TGTGCCAGCAGTTACTTTACACCCGACTACAATGAGCAGTTCTTC. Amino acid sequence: CASSYFTPDYNEQFF.

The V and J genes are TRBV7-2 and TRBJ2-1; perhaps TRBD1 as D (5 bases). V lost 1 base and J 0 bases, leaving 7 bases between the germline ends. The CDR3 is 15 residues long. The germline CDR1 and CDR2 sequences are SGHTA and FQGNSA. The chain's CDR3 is CASSLDRRSYNEQFF. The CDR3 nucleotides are TGTGCCAGCAGCTTAGACAGGCGCTCCTACAATGAGCAGTTCTTC.

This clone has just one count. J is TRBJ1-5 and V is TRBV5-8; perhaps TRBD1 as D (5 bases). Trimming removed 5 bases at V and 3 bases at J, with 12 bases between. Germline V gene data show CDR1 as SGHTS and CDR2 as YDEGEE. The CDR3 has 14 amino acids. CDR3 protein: CASRGVRVNQPQHF. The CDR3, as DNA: TGTGCCAGCAGAGGGGTCAGAGTCAATCAGCCCCAGCATTTT.

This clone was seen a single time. The CDR3 DNA follows: TGTGCCAGCTCGTCAAGGGGGGCCTCCTATAATTCACCCCTCCACTTT. As protein: CASSSRGASYNSPLHF. This sequence joins TRBV27 and TRBJ1-6, with TRBD1 as a possible D gene (6 bases). This CDR3 contains 16 residues. V was clipped by 8 bases and J by 0 bases, with 14 bases between them. The germline V gene has CDR1 MNHEY and CDR2 SMNVEV (reference sequence).

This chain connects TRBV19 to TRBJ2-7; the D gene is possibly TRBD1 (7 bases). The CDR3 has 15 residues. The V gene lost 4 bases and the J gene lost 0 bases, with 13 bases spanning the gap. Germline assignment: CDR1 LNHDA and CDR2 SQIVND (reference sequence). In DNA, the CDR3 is TGTGCCAGTAGTAGGGGGGACAGTCCCTCCTACGAGCAGTACTTC. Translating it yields CASSRGDSPSYEQYF.

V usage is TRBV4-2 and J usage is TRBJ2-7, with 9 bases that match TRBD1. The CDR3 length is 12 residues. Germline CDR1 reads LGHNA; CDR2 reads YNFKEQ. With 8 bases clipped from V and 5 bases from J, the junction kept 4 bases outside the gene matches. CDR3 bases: TGTGCCAGCGGGACAGGGACCCACGAGCAGTACTTC. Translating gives CASGTGTHEQYF.

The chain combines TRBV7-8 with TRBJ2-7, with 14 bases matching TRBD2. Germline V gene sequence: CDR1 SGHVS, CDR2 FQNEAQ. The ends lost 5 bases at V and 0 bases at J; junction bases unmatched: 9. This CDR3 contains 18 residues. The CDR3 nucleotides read TGTGCCAGCAGCAAGACTAGCGGGGGGGCAAAGGTCTCCTACGAGCAGTACTTC. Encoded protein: CASSKTSGGAKVSYEQYF.

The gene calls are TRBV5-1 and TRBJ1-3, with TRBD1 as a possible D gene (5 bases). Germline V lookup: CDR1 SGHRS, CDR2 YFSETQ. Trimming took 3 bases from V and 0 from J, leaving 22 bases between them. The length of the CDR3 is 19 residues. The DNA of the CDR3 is TGCGCCAGCAGCTATAAAAGTCAGGGACCAATTACCTCTGGAAACACCATATATTTT. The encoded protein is CASSYKSQGPITSGNTIYF.

CDR3 loop: CAWRGTGGQPQHF. The CDR3 bases are TGTGCCTGGAGGGGGACAGGGGGTCAGCCCCAGCATTTT. The chain combines TRBV30 with TRBJ1-5, with 11 bases matching TRBD1. J gave up 6 bases and V 3 bases, and 1 base lay outside the gene matches. Germline values: CDR1 GTSNPN, CDR2 SVGIG (reference sequence). The CDR3 is made up of 13 amino acids.

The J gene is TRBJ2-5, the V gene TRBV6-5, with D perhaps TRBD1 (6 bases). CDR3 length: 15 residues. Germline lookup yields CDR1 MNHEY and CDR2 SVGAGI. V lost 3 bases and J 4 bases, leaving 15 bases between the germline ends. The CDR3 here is CASSYGETGLETQYF. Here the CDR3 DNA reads TGTGCCAGCAGTTATGGTGAAACAGGGTTAGAGACCCAGTACTTC.

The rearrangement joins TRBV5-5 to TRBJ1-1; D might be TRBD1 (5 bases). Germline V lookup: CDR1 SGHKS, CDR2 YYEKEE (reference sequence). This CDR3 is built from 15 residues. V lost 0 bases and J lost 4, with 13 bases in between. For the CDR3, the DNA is TGTGCCAGCAGCTTGGTCGGGGCCCCGGGCACTGAAGCTTTCTTT. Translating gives CASSLVGAPGTEAFF.

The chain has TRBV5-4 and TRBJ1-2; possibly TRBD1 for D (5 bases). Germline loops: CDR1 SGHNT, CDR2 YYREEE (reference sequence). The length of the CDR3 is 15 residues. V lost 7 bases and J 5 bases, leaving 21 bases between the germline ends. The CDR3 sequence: CASAGGDLNFYGYTF. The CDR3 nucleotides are TGTGCCAGCGCCGGGGGGGACCTCAACTTTTATGGCTACACCTTC.

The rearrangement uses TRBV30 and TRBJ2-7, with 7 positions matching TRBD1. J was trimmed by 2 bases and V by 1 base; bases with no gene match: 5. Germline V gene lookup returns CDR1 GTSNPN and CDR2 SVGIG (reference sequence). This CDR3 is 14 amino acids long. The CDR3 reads CAWSATDRTYEQYF. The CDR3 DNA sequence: TGTGCCTGGAGTGCGACGGACAGGACCTACGAGCAGTACTTC.

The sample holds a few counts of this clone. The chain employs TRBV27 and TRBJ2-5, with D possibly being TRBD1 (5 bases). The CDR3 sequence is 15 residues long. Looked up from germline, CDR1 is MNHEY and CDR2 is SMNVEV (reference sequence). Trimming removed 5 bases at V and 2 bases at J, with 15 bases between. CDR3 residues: CASSVNPQGQETQYF. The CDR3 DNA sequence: TGTGCCAGCAGTGTAAACCCCCAGGGACAAGAGACCCAGTACTTC.

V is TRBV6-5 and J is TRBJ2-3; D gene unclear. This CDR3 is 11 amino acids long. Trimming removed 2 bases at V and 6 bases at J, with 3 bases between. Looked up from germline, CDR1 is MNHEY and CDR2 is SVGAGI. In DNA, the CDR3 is TGTGCCAGCAGTTACCTGGATACGCAGTATTTT. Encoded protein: CASSYLDTQYF.